This T cell receptor beta chain was recorded in a study of T cells in localized non-small cell lung cancer (TCRdb year 2020). Turning to the overall study: The study examined T cell repertoires in approximately 240 patients with early-stage NSCLC and compared tumors with uninvolved tumor-adjacent lungs. The cohort was made up of 200 to 250 treatment-naive NSCLC patients whose localized lung tumors had been resected. A mean age of 66.3 years was recorded for the NSCLC patients, of whom around 140 were male and about a hundred were female.

The immunoSEQ Assay was used to sequence TCR beta CDR3 regions from DNA. The paper's processing steps were these. T cell density was computed as TCR beta template counts normalized to usable DNA estimated by amplifying housekeeping genes. Richness was estimated with the preseqR package, extrapolating to 400,000 templates for PBMC samples and 120,000 templates for tissue samples. Clonality was calculated as one minus Pielou's evenness. To identify tissue-enriched TCRs, differential abundance testing was run on productive amino-acid clonotypes with a minimum total count of 5 and an alpha of 0.1. Repertoire overlap between compartments was quantified with the Jaccard Index and Morisita Overlap Index. GLIPH grouped TCR beta CDR3s together with public tetramer-defined viral CDR3s, and a viral motif had to include at least three viral sequences and also show V-gene enrichment. TCRdb holds this immuneACCESS table with in-frame rearrangements only. Some clones are missing; in checked studies, unresolved V genes explain under half, and the rest has no known cause. The D gene and trimming were derived from the DNA, and the V and J assignments and clone size from that table. For this sample there are more than 15,000 clones; around 89% appear just once. In total, the top ten clones hold roughly 29% of the sample.

At diagnosis, tumor, uninvolved tumor-adjacent lung and peripheral blood were collected and then preserved as a mix of FFPE and fresh-frozen material. For TCR repertoire profiling, blood samples were analyzed as peripheral blood mononuclear cells. Concerning this clone: It lacks a known antigen. A much larger clonotype is one base distant, so this may be a read error.

Findings and caveats that apply to the study as a whole: Because multi-region tumor sequencing was not done, intratumor heterogeneity could not be ruled out. Higher blood T cell density associated with longer overall survival, while higher adjacent-lung clonality associated with shorter survival. Because the study design was exploratory, TCR variables were selected using unadjusted p-values without false-discovery rate correction. Uninvolved tumor-adjacent lung showed the highest T cell clonality, higher than tumor, which suggests more focused antigenic responses in the adjacent lung. Of the top 100 tumor clones, a median of about 53 were detected in paired uninvolved adjacent lung; over 25 were also among that lung's top 100.

Here the sequenced sample was peripheral blood, taken before any cancer treatment. The TCR comes from a female donor older than 55 with stage III squamous cell lung carcinoma.

Here the CDR3 is given as CASSSEHDLEAFF. The DNA is TGTGCCAGCAGCTCGGAACATGACCTTGAAGCTTTCTTT. The chain uses TRBV5-6 and TRBJ1-1; no D gene call is confident. The CDR3 starts with the cysteine, ends with the phenylalanine, and has 13 residues. Of all the DNA, just the CDR3 is kept, 39 bases in frame from base 1. For CDR1 and CDR2, the germline V gene lists SGHDT and YYEEEE. Trimming at the junction amounts to 3 bases on V and 7 bases on J, and the germline ends lie 13 bases apart.